This entry lists 22 T cell receptor beta chains sequenced from one sample in a study of blood T cell repertoires in COVID-19. The table came from immunoSEQ multiplex PCR; TCRdb's copy has only in-frame clones and leaves some out. Here the sample spans hundreds of thousands of clones, roughly 89% being singletons. Input material: peripheral blood. These receptors all come from a man aged 60 to 69 who had recovered from COVID-19.

The chain carries TRBV25-1 and TRBJ1-1; maybe TRBD1 (6 bases). Trimming left V 4 bases short and J 12 bases short, with 18 bases between. Germline V gene lookup returns CDR1 MGHDK and CDR2 SYGVNS. This CDR3 comprises 13 residues. CDR3 sequence: CASSAGGGLWTFF. CDR3 coding DNA: TGTGCCAGCAGTGCCGGGGGGGGGCTTTGGACTTTCTTT.

The V call is TRBV30, the J call TRBJ1-6; D is undetermined. Trimming removed 2 bases from V and 7 bases from J, with 12 bases in between. The CDR3 has 14 amino acids. CDR1 is GTSNPN, CDR2 SVGIG, per germline (reference sequence). CDR3 bases: TGTGCCTGGAGTCGGGATTTAAACAATTCACCCCTCCACTTT. It specifies CAWSRDLNNSPLHF.

The genes are TRBV28 and TRBJ2-4, with a tentative D call TRBD1 (6 bases). CDR3 length equals 15 residues. Germline assignment: CDR1 MDHEN and CDR2 SYDVKM. V shed 6 bases and J shed 9 bases, with 21 bases lying between them. The CDR3, as DNA: TGTGCCAGCAGCCCCGGGACACTCGGCGGTTTCATTCAGTACTTC. Amino acid sequence: CASSPGTLGGFIQYF.

This clone was found a few times. The chain joins TRBV10-3 to TRBJ2-3; TRBD2 matches 8 bases. This CDR3 comprises 17 residues. CDR1 is ENHRY and CDR2 is SYGVKD in the germline V gene. The ends lost 2 bases at V and 0 bases at J; junction bases unmatched: 7. The DNA for the CDR3 is TGTGCCATCAGTGAGACTAGCGGACACACCAGCACAGATACGCAGTATTTT. Its translation: CAISETSGHTSTDTQYF.

The V gene is TRBV27, the J gene TRBJ2-3, with TRBD2 identical over 9 bases. After removal of 6 bases from V and 1 base from J, the junction contained 5 bases not matched to a gene. Per germline, CDR1 MNHEY and CDR2 SMNVEV (reference sequence). This CDR3 contains 15 residues. The CDR3 reads CASRSGGLRTDTQYF. The CDR3 DNA reads as TGTGCCAGCAGGAGCGGGGGGCTTCGCACAGATACGCAGTATTTT.

V and J are TRBV5-1 and TRBJ1-1, with D perhaps TRBD1 (5 bases). Per germline, CDR1 SGHRS and CDR2 YFSETQ. V was cut by 4 bases and J by 4 bases, with 14 bases left in between. The length of the CDR3 is 14 residues. The CDR3 sequence: CASSPEVGLTEAFF. The CDR3 DNA is TGCGCCAGCAGCCCCGAGGTGGGGCTCACTGAAGCTTTCTTT. The full variable domain, completed using reference TRBV5-1 and TRBJ1-1, is KAGVTQTPRYLIKTRGQQVTLSCSPISGHRSVSWYQQTPGQGLQFLFEYFSETQRNKGNFPGRFSGRQFSNSRSEMNVSTLELGDSALYLCASSPEVGLTEAFFGQGTRLTVV.

This rearrangement joins TRBV6-5 to TRBJ2-5; tentatively, D is TRBD2 (6 bases). Germline values: CDR1 MNHEY, CDR2 SVGAGI. The CDR3 is made up of 15 amino acids. V was clipped by 7 bases and J by 2 bases, with 17 bases between them. CDR3 sequence reads: CASIPGGSGQETQYF. The DNA of the CDR3 is TGTGCCAGCATCCCTGGGGGTAGCGGACAAGAGACCCAGTACTTC.

This chain joins TRBV6-1 and TRBJ1-5; a possible D gene is TRBD1 (5 bases). V was clipped by 3 bases and J by 2 bases, with 14 bases between them. Germline CDR1 and CDR2: MNHNS and SASEGT. This CDR3 comprises 16 residues. The CDR3, as DNA: TGTGCCAGCAGTGAGATTTTTACAGGCGGCAATCAGCCCCAGCATTTT. This translates into CASSEIFTGGNQPQHF.

The chain uses TRBV25-1 and TRBJ1-2, with TRBD1 matching 8 bases. Losses at the gene ends were 5 bases for V and 8 bases for J; bases not matched to a gene: 7. The germline V gene has CDR1 MGHDK and CDR2 SYGVNS. The CDR3 runs to 13 residues. The CDR3 region has the DNA TGTGCCAGCAGTCCCCCGACAGGGGAGGGCTACACCTTC. Translating it yields CASSPPTGEGYTF.

The genes are TRBV5-4 and TRBJ2-2; D perhaps matches TRBD1 (5 bases). The CDR3 consists of 15 residues. The V end was cut by 3 bases, the J end by 0 bases, with 9 bases between. The germline V gene encodes CDR1 SGHNT and CDR2 YYREEE (reference sequence). DNA for the CDR3: TGTGCCAGCAGCTCCCGGACACCGAACACCGGGGAGCTGTTTTTT. Protein product: CASSSRTPNTGELFF.

The genes are TRBV18 and TRBJ2-2; tentative D call: TRBD2 (6 bases). V lost 6 bases and J 3 bases, leaving 14 bases between the germline ends. Germline CDR1 reads KGHSH; CDR2 reads LQKENI. The CDR3 spans 15 residues. As DNA, the CDR3 is TGTGCCAGCTCGCCGGGGAGGAGGGACACCGGGGAGCTGTTTTTT. Its translation is CASSPGRRDTGELFF.

In this sample, this clone turned up once. The chain has TRBV15 and TRBJ2-1; tentatively, D is TRBD1 (6 bases). The CDR3 runs to 16 residues. Germline V gene lookup returns CDR1 LNHNV and CDR2 YYDKDF (reference sequence). V lost 6 bases to trimming and J lost 0 bases, with 15 bases between them. The DNA for the CDR3 is TGTGCCACCAGACCGAAGGGGGAGAGCTCCTACAATGAGCAGTTCTTC. Protein sequence: CATRPKGESSYNEQFF. The full variable domain, with the rest looked up from reference TRBV15 and TRBJ2-1, is DAMVIQNPRYQVTQFGKPVTLSCSQTLNHNVMYWYQQKSSQAPKLLFHYYDKDFNNEADTPDNFQSRRPNTSFCFLDIRSPGLGDTAMYLCATRPKGESSYNEQFFGPGTRLTVL.

The J gene is TRBJ1-1, the V gene TRBV5-1; 8 nucleotides align to TRBD1. V shed 4 bases and J 5 bases; nucleotides not matched to a gene: 7. Germline assignment: CDR1 SGHRS and CDR2 YFSETQ. CDR3 size: 14 residues. The CDR3 spells CASSPPGQATEAFF. The CDR3 region has the DNA TGCGCCAGCAGCCCACCGGGACAGGCAACTGAAGCTTTCTTT.

The rearrangement uses TRBV27 and TRBJ2-6; maybe TRBD2 (6 bases). This CDR3 is built from 18 residues. Trimming stripped 1 base from V and 0 bases from J, with 13 bases between. Per the germline V gene, CDR1 is MNHEY and CDR2 is SMNVEV (reference sequence). The DNA of the CDR3 is TGTGCCAGCAGTTTATGGGGGGTCCGGGGCTCTGGGGCCAACGTCCTGACTTTC. Protein sequence: CASSLWGVRGSGANVLTF.

The V call is TRBV6-6, the J call TRBJ1-5; maybe TRBD1 (6 bases). Trimming took off 4 bases at V and 4 bases at J, with 14 bases between the two ends. CDR1 MNHNY and CDR2 SVGAGI come from the germline V gene (reference sequence). The CDR3 is 15 amino acids. The CDR3 DNA follows: TGTGCCAGCAGTTTTTCCCCAGGGGAAAATCAGCCCCAGCATTTT. It codes for CASSFSPGENQPQHF.

V is TRBV7-2 and J is TRBJ2-4, with 8 nucleotides matching TRBD1. The germline V gene has CDR1 SGHTA and CDR2 FQGNSA. V lost 4 bases and J lost 1; bases outside the gene matches: 3. The CDR3 runs 15 residues. CDR3 sequence reads: CASSYRQGAKNIQYF. The CDR3 DNA follows: TGTGCCAGCAGCTATCGACAGGGGGCCAAAAACATTCAGTACTTC.

The genes are TRBV7-9 and TRBJ2-7, with D uncertain. V lost 3 bases to trimming and J lost 2 bases, with 8 bases between them. Germline CDR1 SEHNR, CDR2 FQNEAQ (reference sequence). CDR3 length: 13 residues. The CDR3: CASSFEPTYEQYF. The CDR3 bases are TGTGCCAGCAGCTTCGAACCTACCTACGAGCAGTACTTC.

This chain joins TRBV7-9 and TRBJ1-3; D ambiguous. V was cut by 8 bases and J by 1 base, with 12 bases left in between. This CDR3 is 14 amino acids long. Per the germline V gene, CDR1 is SEHNR and CDR2 is FQNEAQ (reference sequence). This CDR3 reads CASWTTSSGNTIYF. DNA of the CDR3: TGTGCCAGCTGGACTACCTCATCTGGAAACACCATATATTTT.

V and J are TRBV27 and TRBJ1-5, with 8 bases lining up with TRBD1. This CDR3 contains 16 residues. CDR1 and CDR2 (germline): MNHEY, SMNVEV (reference sequence). Losses at the gene ends were 4 bases for V and 4 bases for J; bases not matched to a gene: 9. In DNA, the CDR3 is TGTGCCAGCAGTTCTGCTACAGGGGGGAGGAATCAGCCCCAGCATTTT. Translated, it gives CASSSATGGRNQPQHF.

This clone was detected once. The V gene is TRBV7-3, the J gene TRBJ2-1; possibly TRBD1 for D (6 bases). This CDR3 comprises 15 residues. Germline values: CDR1 SGHTA, CDR2 FQGTGA. V lost 5 bases, J lost 7 bases, and 18 bases lay in between. CDR3 sequence reads: CASSNLGEGGNEQFF. CDR3 DNA sequence: TGTGCCAGCAGCAACCTGGGAGAAGGGGGTAATGAGCAGTTCTTC.

The chain is built from TRBV6-5 and TRBJ2-5; a possible D gene is TRBD1 (6 bases). Germline CDR1 reads MNHEY; CDR2 reads SVGAGI. The germline V and J ends were trimmed by 6 bases and 4 bases, with 18 bases remaining between them. The CDR3 spans 15 residues. The CDR3 region is CASRHGQPTGETQYF. CDR3 nucleotide sequence: TGTGCCAGCAGGCACGGACAGCCCACCGGAGAGACCCAGTACTTC.

The genes are TRBV15 and TRBJ2-1; 9 bases agree with TRBD1. V lost 3 bases and J lost 9; bases outside the gene matches: 12. CDR3 length: 16 residues. The germline V gene has CDR1 LNHNV and CDR2 YYDKDF (reference sequence). The CDR3 nucleotides read TGTGCCACCAGCAGTAGGGGACAGGGAATATATGGTGAGCAGTTCTTC. Its protein is CATSSRGQGIYGEQFF.